This is a list of T cell receptor beta chains from one sample in a study of T cells after yellow fever vaccination. Via MiXCR, TCRdb re-called the 5' RACE reads, giving one row per CDR3 protein. The sample includes some 500,000 distinct CDR3 sequences, roughly 14% of them seen just once. The sequences come from PBMCs, collected on the day of the yellow fever booster vaccination. The receptors derive from a young man who received the YFV17D yellow fever vaccine. Each CDR3 is given with its conserved first and last residue. The D gene is left open where the match is weak. Some rows mark clone size as missing; the rest say once, few, many or name a class of expanded clone.

j_call: TRBJ2-4
d_call: TRBD1
clone_size: -
v_call: TRBV5-1
cdr3_nt: TGCGCCAGCGGGACAGGGGGCAACAAAAACATTCAGTACTTC
cdr3_aa: CASGTGGNKNIQYF

j_call: TRBJ1-4
d_call: TRBD1
clone_size: -
v_call: TRBV5-1
cdr3_nt: TGCGCCAGCAGCCCGACAGGGGGAGTTAATGAAAGAGATGAAAAACTGTTTTTT
cdr3_aa: CASSPTGGVNERDEKLFF

j_call: TRBJ2-7
d_call: -
clone_size: -
v_call: TRBV5-5
cdr3_nt: TGTGCCAGCAGCTTGGTGGCGTACGTGGGGTCCGAGCAGTACTTC
cdr3_aa: CASSLVAYVGSEQYF

j_call: TRBJ1-5
d_call: -
clone_size: few
v_call: TRBV12-3/TRBV12-4
cdr3_nt: TGTGCCAGCAGTCCCCCTGATCAGCCCCAGCATTTT
cdr3_aa: CASSPPDQPQHF

j_call: TRBJ2-5
d_call: -
clone_size: -
v_call: TRBV5-6
cdr3_nt: TGTGCCAGCAGCCCTGGGACGGAGCATCCCCAAGAGACCCAGTACTTC
cdr3_aa: CASSPGTEHPQETQYF

j_call: TRBJ2-7
d_call: -
clone_size: many
v_call: TRBV20-1
cdr3_nt: TGCAGTTTCAAGAGCGGTCCCGGGGAGCAGTACTTC
cdr3_aa: CSFKSGPGEQYF

j_call: TRBJ2-2
d_call: -
clone_size: -
v_call: TRBV29-1
cdr3_nt: TGCAGCGTTGCCAGAACCGGGGAGCTGTTTTTT
cdr3_aa: CSVARTGELFF

j_call: TRBJ2-1
d_call: -
clone_size: -
v_call: TRBV10-3
cdr3_nt: TGTGCCATCTCCCATTCCGGGACTCACGGGGATGAGCAGTTCTTC
cdr3_aa: CAISHSGTHGDEQFF

j_call: TRBJ2-3
d_call: -
clone_size: few
v_call: TRBV4-3
cdr3_nt: TGCGCCAGCAGCCAAGATCTAAGTACGCAGTATTTT
cdr3_aa: CASSQDLSTQYF

j_call: TRBJ1-2
d_call: TRBD1
clone_size: -
v_call: TRBV7-2
cdr3_nt: TGTGCCAGCAGCGACAGGGTCTGGGGCTACACCTTC
cdr3_aa: CASSDRVWGYTF

j_call: TRBJ2-3
d_call: TRBD2
clone_size: few
v_call: TRBV7-9
cdr3_nt: TGTGCCAGCAGCTTCCTGAGGAGCGGGAACACAGATACGCAGTATTTT
cdr3_aa: CASSFLRSGNTDTQYF

j_call: TRBJ2-5
d_call: -
clone_size: few
v_call: TRBV2
cdr3_nt: TGTGCCAGCAATCGGGAGACCCAGTACTTC
cdr3_aa: CASNRETQYF

j_call: TRBJ2-5
d_call: -
clone_size: -
v_call: TRBV7-9
cdr3_nt: TGTGCCAGCAGCCGTCAGGGGGGGGTCGAGACCCAGTACTTC
cdr3_aa: CASSRQGGVETQYF

j_call: TRBJ2-7
d_call: -
clone_size: few
v_call: TRBV7-8
cdr3_nt: TGTGCCAGCACCGCGGGGTCGGCAGCCTCCTTCTACGAGCAGTACTTC
cdr3_aa: CASTAGSAASFYEQYF

j_call: TRBJ2-3
d_call: TRBD1
clone_size: few
v_call: TRBV7-2
cdr3_nt: TGTGCCAGCAGCTTTGCCGGGACAGGACCCACAGATACGCAGTATTTT
cdr3_aa: CASSFAGTGPTDTQYF

j_call: TRBJ2-7
d_call: TRBD2
clone_size: -
v_call: TRBV20-1
cdr3_nt: TGCAGTGCAGTACCTACAGGGACTAGCGGGAAACTCTACGAGCAGTACTTC
cdr3_aa: CSAVPTGTSGKLYEQYF

j_call: TRBJ2-1
d_call: TRBD2
clone_size: -
v_call: TRBV28
cdr3_nt: TGTGCCAGCAGCCCCCCCCTAGCGGGTTACAATGAGCAGTTCTTC
cdr3_aa: CASSPPLAGYNEQFF

j_call: TRBJ2-5
d_call: -
clone_size: few
v_call: TRBV20-1
cdr3_nt: TGCAGTGCTAGAATCCAGGGGTTCCCCCAGTACTTC
cdr3_aa: CSARIQGFPQYF

j_call: TRBJ2-1
d_call: -
clone_size: few
v_call: TRBV10-3
cdr3_nt: TGTGCCATCAGTGTTCAAGCGGGTATGCTCAATGAGCAGTTCTTC
cdr3_aa: CAISVQAGMLNEQFF

j_call: TRBJ1-1
d_call: -
clone_size: many
v_call: TRBV10-3
cdr3_nt: TGTGCCATATGTCAGAGTCCGAACACTGAAGCTTTCTTT
cdr3_aa: CAICQSPNTEAFF

j_call: TRBJ2-7
d_call: -
clone_size: few
v_call: TRBV5-1
cdr3_nt: TGCGCCAGCAGCTCTAGGACAGCCAGCTCCTACGAGCAGTACTTC
cdr3_aa: CASSSRTASSYEQYF

j_call: TRBJ2-7
d_call: -
clone_size: -
v_call: TRBV27
cdr3_nt: TGTGCCAGCAGTCGAGTGGGTGAGCGGTACGAGCAGTACTTC
cdr3_aa: CASSRVGERYEQYF

j_call: TRBJ2-1
d_call: -
clone_size: -
v_call: TRBV15
cdr3_nt: TGTGCCACCAGCAGGACAGGCGGCTACAATGAGCAGTTCTTC
cdr3_aa: CATSRTGGYNEQFF

j_call: TRBJ2-1
d_call: TRBD2
clone_size: -
v_call: TRBV27
cdr3_nt: TGTGCCAGCAGTTTGATATTAGCGGGTATTTTTGAGCAGTTCTTC
cdr3_aa: CASSLILAGIFEQFF

j_call: TRBJ2-1
d_call: TRBD2
clone_size: -
v_call: TRBV4-1
cdr3_nt: TGCGCCAGCAGCCAATTAGCGGGGCCCCGCTTCTTC
cdr3_aa: CASSQLAGPRFF

j_call: TRBJ1-1
d_call: TRBD1
clone_size: few
v_call: TRBV5-1
cdr3_nt: TGCGCCAGCAGCTCGGGGGACAGGGTGGCTTTCTTT
cdr3_aa: CASSSGDRVAFF

j_call: TRBJ2-5
d_call: -
clone_size: -
v_call: TRBV20-1
cdr3_nt: TGCAGCGCCACCTCAGGACAGCGAATAGACCAAGAGACCCAGTACTTC
cdr3_aa: CSATSGQRIDQETQYF

j_call: TRBJ2-1
d_call: TRBD2
clone_size: few
v_call: TRBV24-1
cdr3_nt: TGTGCCACCAGTGAAGTGGGGGGAGGGGCACCCAATGAGCAGTTCTTC
cdr3_aa: CATSEVGGGAPNEQFF

j_call: TRBJ2-7
d_call: TRBD1
clone_size: -
v_call: TRBV18
cdr3_nt: TGTGCCACCACCGATCGACAGGGGGTCGGGCCCACCTACGAGCAGTACTTC
cdr3_aa: CATTDRQGVGPTYEQYF

j_call: TRBJ2-5
d_call: -
clone_size: few
v_call: TRBV29-1
cdr3_nt: TGCAGCGTTGTTCCACTAGTCGCCAAAGAGACCCAGTACTTC
cdr3_aa: CSVVPLVAKETQYF

j_call: TRBJ2-7
d_call: -
clone_size: -
v_call: TRBV7-2
cdr3_nt: TGTGCCAGCAGCTCCTTTAGCTCGGACGAGCAGTACTTC
cdr3_aa: CASSSFSSDEQYF

j_call: TRBJ1-5
d_call: -
clone_size: few
v_call: TRBV12-3/TRBV12-4
cdr3_nt: TGTGCCAGCAGTTTGTTTACAGGTGGGGGCAATCAGCCCCAGCATTTT
cdr3_aa: CASSLFTGGGNQPQHF

j_call: TRBJ1-2
d_call: -
clone_size: -
v_call: TRBV6-1
cdr3_nt: TGTGCCAGCACCCCCGGGCGAAACTATGGCTACACCTTC
cdr3_aa: CASTPGRNYGYTF

j_call: TRBJ2-5
d_call: TRBD2
clone_size: -
v_call: TRBV6-1
cdr3_nt: TGTGCCAGCAGGACTAAGAGCGGGGGGAAAGAGACCCAGTACTTC
cdr3_aa: CASRTKSGGKETQYF

j_call: TRBJ2-1
d_call: -
clone_size: -
v_call: TRBV7-2
cdr3_nt: TGTGCCAGCAGCAAAAACGTGGGAGCCGAGAATGAGCAGTTCTTC
cdr3_aa: CASSKNVGAENEQFF

j_call: TRBJ2-1
d_call: TRBD2
clone_size: -
v_call: TRBV6-2/TRBV6-3
cdr3_nt: TGTGCCAGCAGTTTCCGGACTAGCGGGACCACCTACAATGAGCAGTTCTTC
cdr3_aa: CASSFRTSGTTYNEQFF

j_call: TRBJ2-1
d_call: -
clone_size: -
v_call: TRBV27
cdr3_nt: TGTGCCAGCAGACGCACAGGGTTTGAGCAGTTCTTC
cdr3_aa: CASRRTGFEQFF

j_call: TRBJ2-1
d_call: TRBD1
clone_size: few
v_call: TRBV18
cdr3_nt: TGTGCCAGCTCACCACTAGACAGGGTCGGGATCAATGAGCAGTTCTTC
cdr3_aa: CASSPLDRVGINEQFF

j_call: TRBJ2-1
d_call: -
clone_size: -
v_call: TRBV14
cdr3_nt: TGTGCCAGCAGCCAAGAATTGGTCTCCAATGAGCAGTTCTTC
cdr3_aa: CASSQELVSNEQFF

j_call: TRBJ2-6
d_call: -
clone_size: -
v_call: TRBV9
cdr3_nt: TGTGCCAGCAGCGTAGCAGAGAGCTCTGGGGCCAACGTCCTGACTTTC
cdr3_aa: CASSVAESSGANVLTF

j_call: TRBJ2-3
d_call: -
clone_size: few
v_call: TRBV2
cdr3_nt: TGTGCCAGCAGTGAAGTTCAGACCCCAACAGATACGCAGTATTTT
cdr3_aa: CASSEVQTPTDTQYF

j_call: TRBJ2-2
d_call: TRBD2
clone_size: -
v_call: TRBV7-6
cdr3_nt: TGTGCCAGCAGCGAGACTAGCGGGAGGGCCCCGAACACCGGGGAGCTGTTTTTT
cdr3_aa: CASSETSGRAPNTGELFF

j_call: TRBJ1-1
d_call: TRBD1
clone_size: -
v_call: TRBV20-1
cdr3_nt: TGCAGTGCTAGAGGGGGGACAGGGGGCAGAACTGAAGCTTTCTTT
cdr3_aa: CSARGGTGGRTEAFF

j_call: TRBJ2-7
d_call: TRBD1
clone_size: few
v_call: TRBV28
cdr3_nt: TGTGCCAGCCGAGGGACAGTACCCTACGAGCAGTACTTC
cdr3_aa: CASRGTVPYEQYF

j_call: TRBJ2-3
d_call: TRBD2
clone_size: few
v_call: TRBV5-4
cdr3_nt: TGTGCCAGCAGCTTTCCGGGACTATCTAGCACAGATACGCAGTATTTT
cdr3_aa: CASSFPGLSSTDTQYF

j_call: TRBJ2-7
d_call: TRBD1
clone_size: few
v_call: TRBV12-5
cdr3_nt: TGTGCTAGTGGTTTGGCAGGGACAGGGAGCCACGAGCAGTACTTC
cdr3_aa: CASGLAGTGSHEQYF